Below, 9 T cell receptor beta chains from the same sample are listed, as sequenced in a study of regulatory T cells in long-lasting Graves disease. Indicated time point: newly diagnosed GD, antithyroid drugs for less than 3 months. Preparation of the TCR library used RNA extracted from PBMCs. The TCR beta library used iRepertoire HTBI primers with Arm-PCR amplification of CDR3. Each CDR3 protein gets one entry after TCRdb re-called the multiplex PCR reads with MiXCR. Seen here are around 450,000 distinct CDR3 sequences, over 12% observed once, and the top ten hold approximately 7.8%. Separately, the same data were catalogued under a study of T cells in Graves' hyperthyroidism and ophthalmopathy.

The sequencing here drew on peripheral blood mononuclear cells (PBMCs), taken at new diagnosis, from a patient treated with antithyroid drugs. Source of these receptors: a woman aged 40 to 50 with Graves disease.

This clonotype was picked up a small number of times. This CDR3 fails to terminate in the conserved phenylalanine or tryptophan, so it likely reflects a read error. The chain carries TRBV7-3 and TRBJ1-5; D is unresolved. The V gene lost 5 bases and the J gene lost 9 bases, with 8 bases spanning the gap. This CDR3 comprises 11 residues. The germline CDR1 and CDR2 sequences are SGHTA and FQGTGA. The CDR3 region has the DNA TGTGCCAGCAGCCCTTCGGGGCCCCAGCATTCT. It codes for CASSPSGPQHS.

This clonotype was recorded at least ten times. The chain has TRBV12-3 or TRBV12-4 and TRBJ2-1; D possibly matches TRBD1 or TRBD2 (5 bases each). V lost 7 bases to trimming and J lost 12 bases, with 19 bases between them. This CDR3 contains 13 residues. The CDR3 DNA is TGTGCCAGCACCCCCAGCCGGGGCTTGGGGCAGTTCTTC. It codes for CASTPSRGLGQFF.

This clonotype occurred a few times. This rearrangement joins TRBV27 to TRBJ2-7, with 7 bases lining up with TRBD2. J lost 4 bases, V lost 5 bases, and 8 bases had no gene match. The germline gives CDR1 MNHEY, CDR2 SMNVEV (reference sequence). The CDR3 has 14 amino acids. The CDR3, as DNA: TGTGCCAGCAGTATAGCGGGTAGCGAGTACGAGCAGTACTTC. This gives the protein CASSIAGSEYEQYF.

The chain is built from TRBV9 and TRBJ2-7; D might be TRBD1 (6 bases). V lost 0 bases and J 5 bases, leaving 12 bases between the germline ends. The CDR3 extends over 14 amino acids. The germline CDR1 and CDR2 sequences are SGDLS and YYNGEE. CDR3 nucleotide sequence: TGTGCCAGCAGCGTAGGACAGGACATCAACGAGCAGTACTTC. Translating it yields CASSVGQDINEQYF.

The rearrangement links TRBV28 to TRBJ2-3, with D unclear. The CDR3 consists of 14 residues. The ends were cut back, 3 bases at V and 0 bases at J, with 7 bases in the middle. Germline V CDR1 and CDR2: MDHEN, SYDVKM. The CDR3 is CASSFLGSTDTQYF. The DNA for the CDR3 is TGTGCCAGCAGTTTTCTCGGAAGCACAGATACGCAGTATTTT.

The chain employs TRBV20-1 and TRBJ1-5; D unresolved. Deletions cut 6 bases from V and 2 bases from J, with 11 bases between. Germline CDR1 reads DFQATT; CDR2 reads SNEGSKA (reference sequence). This CDR3 has 13 amino acids. CDR3 in amino acids: CSAKRVGNQPQHF. DNA for the CDR3: TGCAGTGCCAAACGGGTGGGCAATCAGCCCCAGCATTTT.

Ten or more counts support this clonotype. The J gene is TRBJ2-1, the V gene TRBV11-3, with a tentative D call TRBD1 (6 bases). The germline V gene has CDR1 SGHNT and CDR2 YENEEA. Trimming pared 10 bases from V and 0 bases from J, leaving 13 bases between. This CDR3 has 14 amino acids. In DNA, the CDR3 is TGTGCCACTACACAGGGAAGCTCCTACAATGAGCAGTTCTTC. This encodes CATTQGSSYNEQFF.

This clonotype occurred a few times. The rearrangement uses TRBV3-1 and TRBJ2-7, with D perhaps assigned TRBD1 or TRBD2 (5 bases each). CDR1 is LGHDT, CDR2 YNNKEL, per germline (reference sequence). Trimming shortened V by 1 base and J by 4 bases, and 11 bases separated the two germline ends. The CDR3 is 14 residues long. Written as DNA, the CDR3 is TGTGCCAGCAGCCAAGGTGGGGGAAGGTACGAGCAGTACTTC. Protein: CASSQGGGRYEQYF.

The V call is TRBV7-9, the J call TRBJ1-1, with no clear D. The CDR3 is made up of 12 amino acids. Trimming cost V 1 base and J 7 bases, with 7 bases left between them. Germline V CDR1 and CDR2: SEHNR, FQNEAQ (reference sequence). CDR3 nucleotide sequence: TGTGCCAGCAGCTTAGGTCACCTTGAAGCTTTCTTT. Translation: CASSLGHLEAFF.